This T cell receptor beta chain was found in a study of blood T cells in healthy people across ages. V lost 0 bases, J lost 4 bases, and 9 bases lay in between. Per the germline V gene, CDR1 is DFQATT and CDR2 is SNEGSKA (reference sequence). CDR3 length: 13 amino acids. With a J-beta primer mix and a sample-barcoded 5' primer, a second PCR ran roughly 6 to 11 cycles. Each CDR3 protein is one row after TCRdb ran MiXCR on the 5' RACE reads. The table lists roughly 1,000,000 distinct CDR3 sequences, about 23% of them singletons, with around 0.75% in the top ten. Concerning this clonotype itself: The antigen is not known.

Findings of the study overall: Expanded clonotype shifts may have been confounded, as the donors had an unknown CMV status. More naive CD4+ cells and higher diversity were found in long-lived than in aged donors. Older individuals had lower TCR beta diversity per million T cells (the decline was roughly linear).

This same sample was also taken into another study, of T cells of mothers and their children.

The sequence derives from a girl between 2 and 10 years old in good health. The chain couples TRBV20-1 to TRBJ1-2; D uncertain. Specimen: blood. The chain's CDR3 is CSARDRGSYGYTF. CDR3 nucleotide sequence: TGCAGTGCTAGAGATCGAGGCAGCTATGGCTACACCTTC.